These T cell receptor beta chains were read from a single sample in a study of blood T cell repertoires in COVID-19. Sequenced by immunoSEQ multiplex PCR; TCRdb stores in-frame clones only, minus some. The sample lists about 38,000 clones; roughly 80% were seen once. What was sequenced was peripheral blood. Receptors originate from a man aged 55 to 69 with COVID-19, enrolled during active disease. CDR3s include the opening cysteine and the closing phenylalanine or tryptophan. A D gene is named only where the DNA matches it firmly. Clone size is not always given. Where it is, it says once, few, many or a class for expanded clones.

CASSWGGVAGAGTQYF | TGTGCCAGCAGCTGGGGGGGCGTAGCGGGAGCAGGTACGCAGTATTTT | - | TRBV5-4 | TRBD2 | TRBJ2-3
CAWRAQGNGNTIYF | TGTGCCTGGAGGGCGCAGGGGAATGGAAACACCATATATTTT | - | TRBV30 | - | TRBJ1-3
CASSLLGQGFNEQFF | TGTGCCAGCAGTTTATTGGGACAGGGTTTCAATGAGCAGTTCTTC | few | TRBV27 | TRBD1 | TRBJ2-1
CASSFLGESTEAFF | TGTGCCAGCAGCTTTCTCGGAGAGAGCACTGAAGCTTTCTTT | - | TRBV9 | - | TRBJ1-1
CASSLSQGALGQPQHF | TGTGCCAGCAGTTTGTCACAGGGGGCGCTGGGTCAGCCCCAGCATTTT | - | TRBV2 | TRBD1 | TRBJ1-5
CASSKAGGRDNEQFF | TGTGCCAGCAGCAAAGCGGGAGGGCGAGACAATGAGCAGTTCTTC | - | TRBV7-9 | TRBD2 | TRBJ2-1
CAWSVQNNYGYTF | TGTGCCTGGAGTGTTCAGAACAACTATGGCTACACCTTC | - | TRBV30 | - | TRBJ1-2
CASSSDTNQPQHF | TGTGCCAGCAGCTCGGACACGAATCAGCCCCAGCATTTT | - | TRBV28 | - | TRBJ1-5
CASSLATGDYGYTF | TGCGCCAGCAGCTTGGCGACAGGTGACTATGGCTACACCTTC | - | TRBV5-1 | - | TRBJ1-2
CASSIDLLDDRYNEQFF | TGTGCCAGTAGTATAGATCTATTGGACGACAGATACAATGAGCAGTTCTTC | - | TRBV19 | - | TRBJ2-1
CASSPSTDTQYF | TGTGCCAGCAGCCCTAGCACAGATACGCAGTATTTT | - | TRBV11-2 | - | TRBJ2-3
CASSFEGGELFF | TGTGCCAGCAGTTTCGAGGGCGGGGAGCTGTTTTTT | - | TRBV12-3/TRBV12-4 | - | TRBJ2-2
CASSLLLGLALYEQYF | TGCGCCAGCAGCCTACTACTGGGACTAGCGCTCTACGAGCAGTACTTC | - | TRBV4-1 | TRBD2 | TRBJ2-7
CAWSVRRLAAGAAYEQYF | TGTGCCTGGAGTGTACGTAGGCTAGCGGCCGGAGCCGCCTACGAGCAGTACTTC | - | TRBV30 | TRBD2 | TRBJ2-7
CASSLGLLETQYF | TGCGCCAGCAGCTTGGGACTTCTAGAGACCCAGTACTTC | - | TRBV5-1 | - | TRBJ2-5
CASSVATTNEQFF | TGTGCCAGCAGCGTAGCTACGACAAATGAGCAGTTCTTC | - | TRBV9 | - | TRBJ2-1
CASGGKGTEAFF | TGTGCTTCGGGCGGGAAGGGCACTGAAGCTTTCTTT | - | TRBV7-9 | - | TRBJ1-1
CASSTRSGTGSEKLFF | TGTGCCAGCAGTACCAGGTCCGGGACAGGGTCCGAAAAACTGTTTTTT | - | TRBV28 | TRBD1 | TRBJ1-4
CASSRDAGAGSGELFF | TGTGCCAGCAGTCGGGATGCGGGAGCAGGCTCAGGGGAGCTGTTTTTT | - | TRBV2 | TRBD2 | TRBJ2-2
CASSEASGTGTSTDTQYF | TGTGCCAGCAGTGAAGCCTCCGGGACAGGGACAAGCACAGATACGCAGTATTTT | - | TRBV2 | TRBD1 | TRBJ2-3
CASSPYRGSEQFF | TGTGCCAGCAGCCCTTACAGGGGATCTGAGCAGTTCTTC | - | TRBV11-1 | TRBD1 | TRBJ2-1
CASSHGEYEQYF | TGTGCCAGCAGCCACGGGGAGTACGAGCAGTACTTC | - | TRBV3-1/TRBV3-2 | - | TRBJ2-7
CASSFGGETQYF | TGTGCCAGCAGCTTTGGGGGGGAGACCCAGTACTTC | - | TRBV5-6 | - | TRBJ2-5
CASSEAVGGLAMDTQYF | TGTGCCAGCAGTGAAGCGGTTGGAGGGCTAGCCATGGATACGCAGTATTTT | - | TRBV2 | - | TRBJ2-3
CASSQQDTQYF | TGTGCCAGCAGCCAACAGGATACGCAGTATTTT | - | TRBV3-1/TRBV3-2 | - | TRBJ2-3
CASSPWGLGGNTIYF | TGTGCCAGCTCCCCATGGGGGCTGGGAGGAAACACCATATATTTT | - | TRBV6-5 | - | TRBJ1-3
CASSSQGQTTNEKLFF | TGTGCCAGCAGTTCCCAGGGACAGACAACTAATGAAAAACTGTTTTTT | - | TRBV27 | TRBD1 | TRBJ1-4
CASSHNPGTGASYGYTF | TGTGCCAGCAGCCACAATCCCGGGACAGGGGCTTCCTATGGCTACACCTTC | - | TRBV3-1/TRBV3-2 | TRBD1 | TRBJ1-2
CASSTDRGRGYTF | TGTGCCAGCAGTACCGACAGGGGCCGAGGCTACACCTTC | - | TRBV6-4 | TRBD1 | TRBJ1-2
CASSLAGEKTQYF | TGCGCCAGCAGCTTGGCTGGGGAGAAGACCCAGTACTTC | - | TRBV5-1 | - | TRBJ2-5
CASSQLLPPYEQYF | TGTGCCAGCAGCCAACTACTACCGCCCTACGAGCAGTACTTC | - | TRBV7-9 | - | TRBJ2-7
CASSSGIDRARNEKLFF | TGCGCCAGCAGCTCCGGAATCGACAGGGCCCGTAATGAAAAACTGTTTTTT | - | TRBV5-1 | TRBD1 | TRBJ1-4
CAEQDLSTDTQYF | TGTGCCGAACAGGACCTTAGCACAGATACGCAGTATTTT | - | TRBV28 | - | TRBJ2-3
CASSGSPGNSPLHF | TGTGCCAGCAGTGGCTCCCCGGGGAATTCACCCCTCCACTTT | - | TRBV6-4 | - | TRBJ1-6
CASSYGQGSSGYTF | TGCGCCAGCAGCTACGGACAGGGGAGTTCGGGCTACACCTTC | - | TRBV5-1 | TRBD1 | TRBJ1-2
CASSFTPPRDTQYF | TGTGCCAGCAGCTTCACCCCCCCCAGAGATACGCAGTATTTT | - | TRBV7-9 | - | TRBJ2-3
CASGLVAGGLETQYF | TGTGCTAGTGGTTTGGTAGCAGGGGGCTTGGAGACCCAGTACTTC | once | TRBV12-5 | TRBD1 | TRBJ2-5
CASSPRAGGTDTQYF | TGTGCCAGCAGCCCCCGGGCAGGGGGTACAGATACGCAGTATTTT | - | TRBV7-9 | TRBD1 | TRBJ2-3
CASSEGQGRPAPLHF | TGTGCCAGCAGTGAAGGACAGGGCCGGCCTGCACCCCTCCACTTT | - | TRBV6-1 | TRBD1 | TRBJ1-6
CASSLKGQGGTEAFF | TGTGCCAGCAGCCTAAAGGGACAGGGGGGCACTGAAGCTTTCTTT | - | TRBV7-2 | TRBD1 | TRBJ1-1
CASAGREDYEQYF | TGTGCCAGCGCTGGGCGGGAGGACTACGAGCAGTACTTC | - | TRBV6-5 | TRBD2 | TRBJ2-7
CASRGTGQGVFEAFF | TGTGCCAGCAGGGGGACGGGACAGGGGGTGTTTGAAGCTTTCTTT | - | TRBV2 | TRBD1 | TRBJ1-1
CASSTTGTGGEKLFF | TGTGCCAGCAGTACCACGGGGACAGGGGGTGAAAAACTGTTTTTT | once | TRBV6-5 | TRBD1 | TRBJ1-4
CAWSRQVGEKLFF | TGTGCCTGGAGTAGGCAGGTCGGTGAAAAACTGTTTTTT | - | TRBV30 | - | TRBJ1-4
CASSESGSETQYF | TGTGCCAGCAGCGAAAGCGGGAGTGAGACCCAGTACTTC | - | TRBV7-3 | TRBD2 | TRBJ2-5
CASSPGTSGRYNEQFF | TGTGCCAGCAGTCCCGGGACTAGCGGTAGATACAATGAGCAGTTCTTC | - | TRBV7-3 | TRBD2 | TRBJ2-1
CASSFVQGVEQYF | TGTGCCAGCAGCTTCGTCCAGGGGGTCGAGCAGTACTTC | - | TRBV5-6 | TRBD1 | TRBJ2-7
CASSLPGEKLFF | TGTGCCAGCAGCCTCCCGGGGGAAAAACTGTTTTTT | few | TRBV27 | - | TRBJ1-4
CASSQTPADSYNEQFF | TGTGCCAGCAGTCAGACTCCAGCGGACTCCTACAATGAGCAGTTCTTC | - | TRBV4-2 | - | TRBJ2-1
CASSLKGTSGSTDTQYF | TGTGCCAGCAGTCTTAAAGGGACTAGCGGGAGTACAGATACGCAGTATTTT | once | TRBV7-3 | TRBD2 | TRBJ2-3
CSVDLESPLHF | TGCAGTGTCGACTTAGAGTCACCCCTCCACTTT | few | TRBV20-1 | - | TRBJ1-6
CASSWGAGGHDEQFF | TGCGCCAGCAGCTGGGGGGCGGGAGGGCACGATGAGCAGTTCTTC | - | TRBV5-1 | TRBD2 | TRBJ2-1
CASRMGGINEKLFF | TGTGCCAGCAGGATGGGGGGGATTAATGAAAAACTGTTTTTT | - | TRBV2 | - | TRBJ1-4
CASRTGDGQPQHF | TGTGCCAGTAGGACAGGGGATGGACAGCCCCAGCATTTT | - | TRBV19 | TRBD1 | TRBJ1-5